Each of the 17 T cell receptor beta chains below was sequenced from the same sample in a study of cytomegalovirus exposure and HLA in healthy donors. The PCR ran on 60 Vbeta and 13 Jbeta primers. Data came from immunoSEQ multiplex PCR; TCRdb stores just in-frame clones and leaves some out. The listing contains 100,000 to 150,000 clones. What was sequenced was PBMCs. These receptor sequences come from a man in his late teens or twenties in good health and CMV-seronegative.

V usage is TRBV5-1 and J usage is TRBJ2-7; 9 bases are shared with TRBD2. Germline CDR1 is SGHRS and CDR2 is YFSETQ. Trimming cost V 0 bases and J 2 bases; bases outside gene matches: 6. The CDR3 consists of 16 residues. CDR3 nucleotides: TGCGCCAGCAGCTTGGATGCGGGGGGGACTCCCTACGAGCAGTACTTC. It yields the protein CASSLDAGGTPYEQYF.

J is TRBJ2-3 and V is TRBV29-1, with D hard to call. Per the germline V gene, CDR1 is SQVTM and CDR2 is ANQGSEA. Trimming pared 4 bases from V and 2 bases from J, leaving 7 bases between. The CDR3 is 12 amino acids. The CDR3 coding sequence is TGCAGCGTTGTCGCGGTCACAGATACGCAGTATTTT. It encodes CSVVAVTDTQYF.

The chain has TRBV27 and TRBJ1-1; no clear D. The CDR3 consists of 16 residues. V was clipped by 4 bases and J by 0 bases, with 15 bases between them. Germline assignment: CDR1 MNHEY and CDR2 SMNVEV (reference sequence). The CDR3 bases are TGTGCCAGCAGTTCCCATATTGGCCTGCTGAACACTGAAGCTTTCTTT. Translating it yields CASSSHIGLLNTEAFF.

This chain connects TRBV2 to TRBJ1-2; 9 nucleotides match TRBD1. Germline V CDR1 and CDR2: SNHLY, FYNNEI. V lost 6 bases and J lost 5; bases outside the gene matches: 7. The CDR3 contains 14 residues. CDR3 loop: CASRAQGAAYGYTF. The CDR3 DNA is TGTGCCAGCAGGGCACAGGGGGCGGCGTATGGCTACACCTTC.

V gene TRBV5-8 combines with J gene TRBJ1-2, with D uncertain. The CDR3 has 14 amino acids. Germline V lookup: CDR1 SGHTS, CDR2 YDEGEE. V lost 6 bases and J lost 7, with 19 bases in between. The CDR3 loop reads CASIWRTDPSGYTF. In nucleotides, the CDR3 is TGTGCCAGCATCTGGAGGACGGACCCTTCTGGCTACACCTTC. The entire variable domain, with the rest obtained from reference TRBV5-8 and TRBJ1-2, is as follows: EAGVTQSPTHLIKTRGQQATLRCSPISGHTSVYWYQQALGLGLQFLLWYDEGEERNRGNFPPRFSGRQFPNYSSELNVNALELEDSALYLCASIWRTDPSGYTFGSGTRLTVV.

The V and J genes are TRBV2 and TRBJ2-3; 7 positions match TRBD2. The trim removed 6 bases at V and 6 bases at J, leaving 12 bases unmatched. The CDR3 consists of 15 residues. CDR1 is SNHLY, CDR2 FYNNEI, per germline. The CDR3 is CASSPGGSVGDTQYF. The CDR3, as DNA: TGTGCCAGCAGCCCCGGGGGGTCGGTTGGTGATACGCAGTATTTT.

The chain combines TRBV9 with TRBJ1-1; D is unresolved. Trimming stripped 6 bases from V and 1 base from J, with 7 bases between. This CDR3 region has 12 residues. In germline, CDR1 is SGDLS, CDR2 YYNGEE. CDR3 in DNA: TGTGCCAGCAACGGAGCGAACACTGAAGCTTTCTTT. Its protein product is CASNGANTEAFF.

The chain uses TRBV7-6 and TRBJ1-3; weak D call: TRBD1 (5 bases). The CDR3 totals 15 residues. CDR1 and CDR2 (germline): SGHVS, FNYEAQ. With 1 base removed from V and 4 bases from J, the gap between germline ends came to 11 bases. CDR3 in DNA: TGTGCCAGCAGCTTAGTTCTGGGGCCCGGAAACACCATATATTTT. It encodes CASSLVLGPGNTIYF.

As for this clone: The junction does not match germline at one end; this may be a read error. The chain employs TRBV7-3 and TRBJ1-2; D is possibly TRBD1 (6 bases). This CDR3 has 14 residues. Germline loops: CDR1 SGHTA, CDR2 FQGTGA. CDR3 sequence: CASSRAAGGGPVDF. For the CDR3, the DNA is TGTGCCAGCAGCCGAGCAGCTGGGGGGGGGCCGGTGGACTTC.

The chain recombines TRBV2 with TRBJ1-4, with a possible D match to TRBD1 (5 bases). The ends were cut back, 8 bases at V and 4 bases at J, with 20 bases in the middle. Germline V lookup: CDR1 SNHLY, CDR2 FYNNEI. The CDR3 consists of 16 residues. CDR3 nucleotide sequence: TGTGCCAGCGGGGGGGAAAAGGGACGGAGTAATGAAAAACTGTTTTTT. Protein product: CASGGEKGRSNEKLFF.

The chain carries TRBV29-1 and TRBJ2-1; unclear D gene. CDR3 size: 14 residues. V was shortened by 7 bases and J by 0 bases, with 13 bases between the two germline ends. Germline V gene lookup returns CDR1 SQVTM and CDR2 ANQGSEA. The CDR3 nucleotides read TGCAGCGCTAACCCAGGATTCTCCTACAATGAGCAGTTCTTC. This codes for CSANPGFSYNEQFF.

J is TRBJ2-7 and V is TRBV6-5, with 8 bases lining up with TRBD1. The trim removed 2 bases at V and 2 bases at J, leaving 5 bases unmatched. The CDR3 runs to 15 residues. Germline CDR1 is MNHEY and CDR2 is SVGAGI. The chain's CDR3 is CASSYHGQGTYEQYF. CDR3 DNA: TGTGCCAGCAGTTACCACGGACAGGGAACCTACGAGCAGTACTTC.

The chain uses TRBV4-1 and TRBJ1-2; tentatively, D is TRBD1 (5 bases). CDR1 and CDR2 from the germline V gene are MGHRA and YSYEKL. The V end lost 8 bases, the J end lost 0 bases, and 10 bases lay between the germline ends. The CDR3 sequence is 13 residues long. CDR3 sequence reads: CASAGRANYGYTF. The CDR3 DNA reads as TGCGCCAGCGCCGGCAGGGCTAACTATGGCTACACCTTC.

V is TRBV5-4 and J is TRBJ1-4; 7 bases are a match to TRBD1. Germline lookup yields CDR1 SGHNT and CDR2 YYREEE (reference sequence). The ends lost 3 bases at V and 5 bases at J; junction bases unmatched: 4. The CDR3 loop spans 14 amino acids. The CDR3: CASSSPGQNEKLFF. The DNA of the CDR3 is TGTGCCAGCAGCTCGCCGGGACAGAATGAAAAACTGTTTTTT.

Turning to this clone: At the DNA level, this CDR3 is encoded by other sequences in the same sample as well. The gene calls are TRBV9 and TRBJ1-1; D ambiguous. With 0 bases removed from V and 0 bases from J, the gap between germline ends came to 3 bases. The length of the CDR3 is 13 residues. The germline gives CDR1 SGDLS, CDR2 YYNGEE. The CDR3 DNA reads as TGTGCCAGCAGCGTAGCGGTGAACACTGAAGCTTTCTTT. Amino acids: CASSVAVNTEAFF.

The V gene is TRBV5-1, the J gene TRBJ1-6; D might be TRBD1 (6 bases). The germline CDR1 and CDR2 sequences are SGHRS and YFSETQ. Trimming shortened V by 4 bases and J by 7 bases, and 18 bases separated the two germline ends. CDR3 length: 16 amino acids. CDR3 DNA: TGCGCCAGCAGCCCGCAGAAACGGACAGAGAATTCACCCCTCCACTTT. Translated: CASSPQKRTENSPLHF.

Here the CDR3 reads CASTRVVYYGYTF. The CDR3 nucleotides are TGTGCCAGCACCCGAGTGGTTTACTATGGCTACACCTTC. The chain couples TRBV6-1 to TRBJ1-2; no firm D call. V shed 7 bases and J shed 3 bases, with 12 bases lying between them. Germline V gives CDR1 MNHNS, CDR2 SASEGT. The CDR3 spans 13 residues.